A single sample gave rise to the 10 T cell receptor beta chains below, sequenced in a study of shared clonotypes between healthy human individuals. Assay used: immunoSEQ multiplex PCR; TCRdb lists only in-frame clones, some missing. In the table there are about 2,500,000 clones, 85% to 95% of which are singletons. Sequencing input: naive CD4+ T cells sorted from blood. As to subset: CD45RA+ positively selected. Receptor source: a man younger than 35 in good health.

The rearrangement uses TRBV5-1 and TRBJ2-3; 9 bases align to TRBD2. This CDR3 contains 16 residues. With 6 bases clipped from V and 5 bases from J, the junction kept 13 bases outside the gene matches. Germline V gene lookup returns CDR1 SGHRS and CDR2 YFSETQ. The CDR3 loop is CASKAGGLPVGDTQYF. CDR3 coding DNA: TGCGCCAGCAAGGCGGGGGGGCTTCCTGTGGGAGATACGCAGTATTTT.

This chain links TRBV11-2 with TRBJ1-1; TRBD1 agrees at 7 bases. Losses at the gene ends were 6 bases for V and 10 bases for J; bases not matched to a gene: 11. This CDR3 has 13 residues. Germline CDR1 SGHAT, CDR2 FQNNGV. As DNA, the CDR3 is TGTGCCAGCAGGTATACAGGGGTCGGGCGAGCTTTCTTT. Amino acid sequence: CASRYTGVGRAFF.

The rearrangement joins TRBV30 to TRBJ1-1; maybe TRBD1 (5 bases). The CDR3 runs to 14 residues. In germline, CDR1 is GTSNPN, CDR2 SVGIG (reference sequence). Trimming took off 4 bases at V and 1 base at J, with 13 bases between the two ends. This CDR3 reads CAWTPDNRNTEAFF. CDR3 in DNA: TGTGCCTGGACCCCGGACAATAGGAACACTGAAGCTTTCTTT.

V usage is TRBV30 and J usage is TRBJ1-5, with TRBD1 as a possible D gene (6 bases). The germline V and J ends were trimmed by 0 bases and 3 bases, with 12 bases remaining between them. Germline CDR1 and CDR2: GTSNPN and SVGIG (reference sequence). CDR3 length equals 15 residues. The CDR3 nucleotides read TGTGCCTGGAGTGTACCGGACAGCGTCAATCAGCCCCAGCATTTT. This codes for CAWSVPDSVNQPQHF.

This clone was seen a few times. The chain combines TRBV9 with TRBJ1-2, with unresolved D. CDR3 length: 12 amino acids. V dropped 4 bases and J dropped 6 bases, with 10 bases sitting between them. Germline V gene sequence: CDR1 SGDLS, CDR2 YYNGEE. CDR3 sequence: CASSPGINGYTF. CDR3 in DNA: TGTGCCAGCAGCCCGGGGATCAATGGCTACACCTTC.

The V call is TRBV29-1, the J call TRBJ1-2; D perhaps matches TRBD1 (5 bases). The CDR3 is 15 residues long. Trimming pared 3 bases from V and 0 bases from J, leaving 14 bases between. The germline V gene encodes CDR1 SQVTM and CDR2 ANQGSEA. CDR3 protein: CSVDEIQGANYGYTF. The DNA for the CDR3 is TGCAGCGTTGACGAGATTCAGGGAGCTAACTATGGCTACACCTTC.

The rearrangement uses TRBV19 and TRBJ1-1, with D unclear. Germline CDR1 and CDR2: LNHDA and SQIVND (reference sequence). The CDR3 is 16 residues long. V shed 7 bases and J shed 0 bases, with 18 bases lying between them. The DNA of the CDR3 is TGTGCCAGTAAGTACGGAACAGCTTCTTTGAACACTGAAGCTTTCTTT. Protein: CASKYGTASLNTEAFF.

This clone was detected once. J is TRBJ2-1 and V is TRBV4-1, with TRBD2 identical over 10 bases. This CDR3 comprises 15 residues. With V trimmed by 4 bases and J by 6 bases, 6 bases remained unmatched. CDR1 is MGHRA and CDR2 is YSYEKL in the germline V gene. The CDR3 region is CASSLLAGVRNEQFF. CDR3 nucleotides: TGCGCCAGCAGCCTCCTAGCGGGAGTTCGCAATGAGCAGTTCTTC.

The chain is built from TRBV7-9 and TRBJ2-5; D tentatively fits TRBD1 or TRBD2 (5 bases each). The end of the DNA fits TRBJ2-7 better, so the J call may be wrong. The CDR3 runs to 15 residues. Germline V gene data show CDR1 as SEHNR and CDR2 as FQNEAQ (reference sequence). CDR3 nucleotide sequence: TGTGCCAGCAGCTTAGACTCGGGACCGACCTACGAGCAGTACTTC. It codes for CASSLDSGPTYEQYF.

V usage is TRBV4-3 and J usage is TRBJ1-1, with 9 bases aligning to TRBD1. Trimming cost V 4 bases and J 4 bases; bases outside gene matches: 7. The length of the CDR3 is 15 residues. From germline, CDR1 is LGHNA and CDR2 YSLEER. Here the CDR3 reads CASSRDRVVSTEAFF. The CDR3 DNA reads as TGCGCCAGCAGCCGGGACAGGGTCGTCAGCACTGAAGCTTTCTTT.